This T cell receptor (beta chain) was documented in a study of blood T cell repertoires in COVID-19. Across the whole study: Acute and convalescent COVID-19 specimens originated in the United States, Italy and Spain. PBMCs, B-cell-depleted T cells, or T cells provided the cDNA or gDNA that made up the material.

Source study methods: By means of reference gene primer amplification, nucleated cell counts were estimated. TCRdb keeps only in-frame clones here, not all; method: immunoSEQ multiplex PCR. V and J calls and clone size are those listed in that table; D and trimming were worked out from the DNA. The profile shows 400,000 to 500,000 clones, nearly 90% of them singletons. The length of the CDR3 is 17 residues. V dropped 1 base and J dropped 9; count of bases not matched to a gene: 10. In germline, CDR1 is SGHDN, CDR2 FVKESK. The sequenced material came from PBMCs or T cells enriched from blood (not recorded which). The rearrangement joins TRBV14 to TRBJ2-1; 12 bases align to TRBD2. This TCR was recovered from a young woman who had been exposed to COVID-19. This chain's CDR3 is CASSQGNLAGGLGEQFF. The CDR3 DNA reads TGTGCCAGCAGCCAAGGAAACCTAGCGGGGGGGCTTGGTGAGCAGTTCTTC.